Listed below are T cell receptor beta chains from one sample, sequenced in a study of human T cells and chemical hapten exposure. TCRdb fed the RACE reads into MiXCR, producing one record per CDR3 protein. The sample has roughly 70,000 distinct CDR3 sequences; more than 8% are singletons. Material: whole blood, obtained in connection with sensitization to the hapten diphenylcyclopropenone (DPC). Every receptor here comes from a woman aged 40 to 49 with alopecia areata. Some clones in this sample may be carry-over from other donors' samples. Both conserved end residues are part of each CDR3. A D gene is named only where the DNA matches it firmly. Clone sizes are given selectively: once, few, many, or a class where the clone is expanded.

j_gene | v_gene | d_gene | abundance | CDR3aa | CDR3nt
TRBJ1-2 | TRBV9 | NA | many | CASTVGDNYGYTF | TGTGCCAGCACCGTAGGGGATAACTATGGCTACACCTTC
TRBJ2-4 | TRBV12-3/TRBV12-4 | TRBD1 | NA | CASTLGQSLAKNIQYF | TGTGCCAGCACCCTGGGACAGTCTCTAGCCAAAAACATTCAGTACTTC
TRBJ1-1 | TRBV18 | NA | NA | CASSPSTDTEAFF | TGTGCCAGCTCACCGTCGACAGACACTGAAGCTTTCTTT
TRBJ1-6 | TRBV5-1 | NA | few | CASSLGRSDSPLHF | TGCGCCAGCAGCTTAGGGAGGTCGGATTCACCCCTCCACTTT
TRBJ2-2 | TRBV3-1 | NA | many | CASSLNPQSGELFF | TGTGCCAGCAGCCTTAACCCTCAAAGCGGGGAGCTGTTTTTT
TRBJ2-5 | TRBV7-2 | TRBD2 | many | CASSLTPGTSGGPLSF | TGTGCCAGCAGCTTGACCCCAGGGACTAGCGGGGGGCCCCTTTCTTTC
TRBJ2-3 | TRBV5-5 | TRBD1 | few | CASNSPGQSTDTQYF | TGTGCCAGCAACTCCCCGGGACAGAGCACAGATACGCAGTATTTT
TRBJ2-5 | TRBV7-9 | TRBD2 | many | CASSLAGGIKETQYF | TGTGCCAGCAGCTTAGCGGGGGGGATTAAAGAGACCCAGTACTTC
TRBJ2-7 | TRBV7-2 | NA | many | CASSFGVGEQYF | TGTGCCAGCAGCTTTGGGGTGGGCGAGCAGTACTTC
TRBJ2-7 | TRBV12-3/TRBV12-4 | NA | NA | CVSRADSYEQYF | TGTGTCAGCAGAGCGGACAGCTACGAGCAGTACTTC
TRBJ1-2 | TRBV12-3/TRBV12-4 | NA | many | CASSFDRTNYGYTF | TGTGCCAGCAGTTTCGACAGAACTAACTATGGCTACACCTTC
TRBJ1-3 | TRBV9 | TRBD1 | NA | CASSQTGAGNTIYF | TGTGCCAGCAGCCAAACAGGGGCTGGAAACACCATATATTTT
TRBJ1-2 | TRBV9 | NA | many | CASSPRSQGSSTYGYTF | TGTGCCAGCAGCCCTAGAAGCCAGGGGTCTTCTACCTATGGCTACACCTTC
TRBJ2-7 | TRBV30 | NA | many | CAWSVGYEQYF | TGTGCCTGGAGTGTCGGGTACGAGCAGTACTTC